A single sample is the source of the 18 T cell receptor beta chains below, sequenced in a study of blood T cells in healthy people across ages. The use of a sample-barcoded 5' primer and a J-beta primer mix characterized a second PCR of roughly 7 to 11 cycles. TCRdb reprocessed the 5' RACE reads via MiXCR and lists one record per CDR3 protein. Of 550,000 to 700,000 distinct CDR3 sequences listed, 25% to 30% are singletons. The sample taken for sequencing was blood. The receptors were gathered from a woman aged 70-85 years in good health.

This clonotype has just a few counts. The rearrangement uses TRBV12-3 or TRBV12-4 and TRBJ1-1, with D perhaps TRBD1 (5 bases). Between the trimmed V and J ends, which lost 6 bases and 1 base, there was a span of 9 bases. The CDR3 totals 13 residues. In nucleotides, the CDR3 is TGTGCCAGCAGGACCACAGGGAACACTGAAGCTTTCTTT. This codes for CASRTTGNTEAFF.

This chain uses TRBV5-1 with TRBJ2-7; tentatively, D is TRBD1 or TRBD2 (6 bases each). V was shortened by 3 bases and J by 5 bases, with 12 bases between the two germline ends. Germline V gene sequence: CDR1 SGHRS, CDR2 YFSETQ. This CDR3 comprises 13 residues. The CDR3 region has the DNA TGCGCCAGCAGCTGGAGGGGGGAGGACGAGCAGTACTTC. It encodes CASSWRGEDEQYF. The entire variable domain, with the rest obtained from reference TRBV5-1 and TRBJ2-7, is as follows: KAGVTQTPRYLIKTRGQQVTLSCSPISGHRSVSWYQQTPGQGLQFLFEYFSETQRNKGNFPGRFSGRQFSNSRSEMNVSTLELGDSALYLCASSWRGEDEQYFGPGTRLTVT.

V usage is TRBV4-3 and J usage is TRBJ2-7; D could derive from TRBD1 or TRBD2 (5 bases each). The V gene's germline CDR1 is LGHNA and CDR2 YSLEER. CDR3 length: 17 amino acids. V was shortened by 4 bases and J by 0 bases, with 19 bases between the two germline ends. For the CDR3, the DNA is TGCGCCAGCAGCCTGATGCATCGGGACGGAGACTCCTACGAGCAGTACTTC. It codes for CASSLMHRDGDSYEQYF.

Concerning this clonotype: Relative to the germline gene, one junction end is altered; a read error may explain this. V is TRBV5-1 and J is TRBJ2-1; 8 bases line up with TRBD2. This CDR3 contains 14 residues. Germline CDR1 and CDR2: SGHRS and YFSETQ. In DNA, the CDR3 is TGCGCCAGCAGCACGGGACTAGTCTACAATGAGCAGTCCTTC. Its protein is CASSTGLVYNEQSF.

This chain connects TRBV6-5 to TRBJ1-2; 11 bases are a match to TRBD1. This CDR3 contains 13 residues. V lost 6 bases and J lost 5; bases outside the gene matches: 2. CDR1 and CDR2 from the germline V gene are MNHEY and SVGAGI. The CDR3 loop is CASRGDRGYGYTF. For the CDR3, the DNA is TGTGCCAGCAGGGGGGACAGGGGGTATGGCTACACCTTC.

The chain uses TRBV6-2 or TRBV6-3 and TRBJ1-2; TRBD1 is a possible D gene (5 bases). The ends were cut back, 6 bases at V and 5 bases at J, with 19 bases in the middle. Looked up from germline, CDR1 is MNHEY and CDR2 is SVGEGT. This CDR3 region has 15 residues. The CDR3 DNA is TGTGCCAGCAGCCACAGACAGACCGGCTATTATGGCTACACCTTC. Amino acids: CASSHRQTGYYGYTF.

V is TRBV6-2 or TRBV6-3 and J is TRBJ2-2, with 14 bases aligning to TRBD2. The CDR3 is 16 residues long. With V trimmed by 5 bases and J by 7 bases, 6 bases remained unmatched. The germline CDR1 and CDR2 sequences are MNHEY and SVGEGT. DNA for the CDR3: TGTGCCAGCAGTCGACTAGCGGGGGGGCCGATCGGGGAGCTGTTTTTT. Amino acid sequence: CASSRLAGGPIGELFF.

The chain is built from TRBV7-2 and TRBJ2-5; 12 nucleotides agree with TRBD2. TRBJ2-7 explains the end of the DNA better; the J call may be wrong. The CDR3 length is 15 residues. Per germline, CDR1 SGHTA and CDR2 FQGNSA. CDR3 coding DNA: TGTGCCAGCAGCCGAGCGACTAGCGGGGGAAACGAGCAGTACTTC. It specifies CASSRATSGGNEQYF.

The chain uses TRBV5-6 and TRBJ2-7; the match to TRBD1 covers 7 bases. This CDR3 has 15 amino acids. With 0 bases clipped from V and 0 bases from J, the junction kept 3 bases outside the gene matches. Germline V gives CDR1 SGHDT, CDR2 YYEEEE. The CDR3 DNA reads TGTGCCAGCAGCTTGGGGGGACAGCACTCCTACGAGCAGTACGTC. Translated, it gives CASSLGGQHSYEQYV.

This clonotype showed up just a few times. This rearrangement joins TRBV7-3 to TRBJ1-3; D call uncertain. The V gene lost 1 base and the J gene lost 0 bases, with 10 bases spanning the gap. This CDR3 comprises 16 residues. CDR1 is SGHTA, CDR2 FQGTGA, per germline. The CDR3 DNA is TGTGCCAGCAGCTTAAAGGTCGGCCTCTCTGGAAACACCATATATTTT. Amino acid sequence: CASSLKVGLSGNTIYF.

This clonotype was picked up a small number of times. The chain carries TRBV12-3 or TRBV12-4 and TRBJ2-5; D possibly corresponds to TRBD1 (5 bases). Trimming removed 10 bases from V and 2 bases from J, with 17 bases in between. There are 14 residues in the CDR3. In DNA, the CDR3 is TGTGCCACCTCACGTTGGGGCAGGCAAGAGACCCAGTACTTC. Protein product: CATSRWGRQETQYF.

This clonotype was seen at least ten times. The rearrangement links TRBV29-1 to TRBJ1-1, with D unresolved. V was trimmed by 1 base and J by 4 bases, leaving 7 bases between them. This CDR3 is built from 12 residues. Per germline, CDR1 SQVTM and CDR2 ANQGSEA. CDR3 protein: CSVEGQSTEAFF. The CDR3 DNA is TGCAGCGTTGAAGGTCAGAGCACTGAAGCTTTCTTT.

This clonotype was observed a few times. This chain connects TRBV12-3 or TRBV12-4 to TRBJ1-4; D not resolved. V gave up 0 bases and J gave up 5 bases, with 7 bases separating them. The CDR3 is 14 residues long. CDR3: CASSLALWNEKLFF. CDR3 sequence (DNA): TGTGCCAGCAGTTTAGCGCTTTGGAATGAAAAACTGTTTTTT.

The chain employs TRBV5-1 and TRBJ1-1; a possible D gene is TRBD1 (5 bases). The CDR3 is 13 residues long. Trimming took 9 bases from V and 4 from J, leaving 16 bases between them. From germline, CDR1 is SGHRS and CDR2 YFSETQ. The CDR3 loop reads CAITLQGLTEAFF. The CDR3 DNA is TGCGCCATTACCCTTCAGGGCCTCACTGAAGCTTTCTTT.

A remark on this clonotype: Germline is not matched at one junction end, which may reflect a read error. V is TRBV24-1 and J is TRBJ2-2; D is possibly TRBD1 (6 bases). This CDR3 comprises 17 residues. The V gene's germline CDR1 is KGHDR and CDR2 SFDVKD. In DNA, the CDR3 is TGTGTCACCAGTGATTTAGGGGGTGATGTGAACACCGGGGAGCTGTTTTTT. Encoded protein: CVTSDLGGDVNTGELFF.

The sample holds a few counts of this clonotype. The chain combines TRBV20-1 with TRBJ1-2; D ambiguous. This CDR3 is 15 amino acids long. Germline values: CDR1 DFQATT, CDR2 SNEGSKA (reference sequence). Trimming cost V 0 bases and J 3 bases, with 14 bases left between them. The CDR3 nucleotides are TGCAGTGCTAGAGATCGATCGGTAGGCGACTATGGCTACACCTTC. As protein: CSARDRSVGDYGYTF.

This clonotype was counted between two and nine times. This chain connects TRBV27 to TRBJ1-2, with 7 positions matching TRBD1. Unmatched junction bases numbered 10, after V lost 5 bases and J lost 4 bases. This CDR3 region has 15 residues. CDR1 and CDR2 (germline): MNHEY, SMNVEV (reference sequence). The chain's CDR3 is CASSPRGGLSYGYTF. The CDR3 DNA follows: TGTGCCAGCAGTCCCAGGGGGGGCCTAAGCTATGGCTACACCTTC.

The chain carries TRBV28 and TRBJ1-4; D gene ambiguous. Trimming removed 3 bases from V and 3 bases from J, with 11 bases in between. Germline lookup yields CDR1 MDHEN and CDR2 SYDVKM. This CDR3 spans 15 amino acids. The CDR3 bases are TGTGCCAGCAGTTTCGCCGGGCCGTCTAATGAAAAACTGTTTTTT. This codes for CASSFAGPSNEKLFF. The full variable domain, in which reference TRBV28 and TRBJ1-4 provide the parts outside the CDR3, is DVKVTQSSRYLVKRTGEKVFLECVQDMDHENMFWYRQDPGLGLRLIYFSYDVKMKEKGDIPEGYSVSREKKERFSLILESASTNQTSMYLCASSFAGPSNEKLFFGSGTQLSVL.